This is a list of T cell receptor beta chains from one sample in a study of vaccination effects on CD4 cells after COVID-19. Antigen specificity for these receptors is unknown. The data were produced by immunoSEQ multiplex PCR, yet TCRdb's version contains in-frame clones alone and is incomplete. In the table there are about 58,000 clones, 70% to 80% of which are singletons. The sequenced sample was CD4+ T cells from PBMCs cultured without peptide, obtained before COVID-19 vaccination. The source is a human donor who received a COVID-19 vaccine. Each CDR3 is given with its conserved first and last residue. Each record gives: V gene, J gene, CDR3 length, clone size, D gene, CDR3 DNA, CDR3 protein. A D gene is named only where the DNA matches it firmly. Some rows mark clone size as missing; the rest say once, few, many or name a class of expanded clone.

TRBV30	TRBJ2-3	14	-	TRBD2	TGTGCCTGGACGGGGCTAGCGGGCACAGATACGCAGTATTTT	CAWTGLAGTDTQYF
TRBV11-2	TRBJ1-5	17	-	TRBD1	TGTGCCAGCAGCTCCCGGACAGGGGGAGATAGCAATCAGCCCCAGCATTTT	CASSSRTGGDSNQPQHF
TRBV7-8	TRBJ1-4	13	-	-	TGTGCCAGCAGCTTCGGGCGGGGGGAAAAACTGTTTTTT	CASSFGRGEKLFF
TRBV5-5	TRBJ1-1	14	-	-	TGTGCCAGCAGCTCGTACCACGGGAACACTGAAGCTTTCTTT	CASSSYHGNTEAFF
TRBV4-1	TRBJ1-2	20	-	-	TGCGCCAGCAGCCAAGAACGTCCCGGGACAAAACTACTACCTAACTATGGCTACACCTTC	CASSQERPGTKLLPNYGYTF
TRBV7-9	TRBJ1-2	14	-	-	TGTGCCAGCAGCTTAGTAGCCGCCAACTATGGCTACACCTTC	CASSLVAANYGYTF
TRBV7-2	TRBJ1-3	15	-	-	TGTGCCAGCAGTCCCTCTTTTGGTTCTGGAAACACCATATATTTT	CASSPSFGSGNTIYF
TRBV11-2	TRBJ2-3	15	-	-	TGTGCCAGCAGCTTAAGGCGGGGGCGCACAGATACGCAGTATTTT	CASSLRRGRTDTQYF
TRBV19	TRBJ1-3	19	-	-	TGTGCCAGTAGCCGGGGAGAGGTTCAGGTACCTTCTTCTGGAAACACCATATATTTT	CASSRGEVQVPSSGNTIYF
TRBV19	TRBJ1-2	14	-	-	TGTGCCAGTAGAAAGGCAGGACAAGCCTATGGCTACACCTTC	CASRKAGQAYGYTF
TRBV3-1/TRBV3-2	TRBJ2-2	19	-	TRBD2	TGTGCCAGCAGCCAAGATCGGAGGCTAGCGGGGGGACGGGCCGGGGAGCTGTTTTTT	CASSQDRRLAGGRAGELFF
TRBV9	TRBJ1-1	13	-	-	TGTGCCAGCAGCACACGTCTCGAGGCTGAAGCTTTCTTT	CASSTRLEAEAFF
TRBV5-4	TRBJ1-4	10	-	-	TGTGCCAGCACCGAAAGTAGACTGTTTTTT	CASTESRLFF
TRBV27	TRBJ1-1	14	-	-	TGTGCCAGCAGGCTAAGCGCGATGAACACTGAAGCTTTCTTT	CASRLSAMNTEAFF
TRBV5-1	TRBJ2-1	14	few	-	TGCGCCAGCAGCCCAGGGAACTCCTACAATGAGCAGTTCTTC	CASSPGNSYNEQFF
TRBV16	TRBJ1-1	15	-	TRBD1	TGTGCCAGCAGCCAATTACGGGACAGTGGCACTGAAGCTTTCTTT	CASSQLRDSGTEAFF
TRBV6-6	TRBJ2-5	16	-	TRBD2	TGTGCCAGCAGTTACTCTTGGGCGGGGGGGCAAGAGACCCAGTACTTC	CASSYSWAGGQETQYF
TRBV27	TRBJ1-5	14	-	-	TGTGCCAGCACCCCAGCGGCGGGCGGGCAGCCCCAGCATTTT	CASTPAAGGQPQHF
TRBV29-1	TRBJ2-5	12	few	-	TGCAGCGTTGTGGAAGGGGAAGAGACCCAGTACTTC	CSVVEGEETQYF
TRBV19	TRBJ1-1	14	-	TRBD1	TGTGCCAGTATACCGGACAGGACACACACTGAAGCTTTCTTT	CASIPDRTHTEAFF
TRBV5-6	TRBJ1-2	14	once	-	TGTGCCAGCAGCCCCTCGGGCGGGGGCTATGGCTACACCTTC	CASSPSGGGYGYTF
TRBV2	TRBJ2-5	18	-	TRBD1	TGTGCCAGCAGTGGGGGAAGGACAGGGGGCGCTTCTCCAGAGACCCAGTACTTC	CASSGGRTGGASPETQYF
TRBV4-1	TRBJ1-2	13	few	-	TGCGCCAGCAGCCCCCAAAGGGCTGTTGGCTACACCTTC	CASSPQRAVGYTF
TRBV19	TRBJ2-5	17	-	-	TGTGCCAGTAGTATAGGATCGTTCAGGGGGGGACAAGAGACCCAGTACTTC	CASSIGSFRGGQETQYF
TRBV6-1	TRBJ1-2	13	-	-	TGTGCCAGCAGTGAACAGGGATCCTATGGCTACACCTTC	CASSEQGSYGYTF
TRBV9	TRBJ2-1	16	-	TRBD1	TGTGCCAGCAGCGTAATGACAGGGGGAACCAACGATGAGCAGTTCTTC	CASSVMTGGTNDEQFF
TRBV6-2/TRBV6-3	TRBJ1-2	17	-	TRBD1	TGTGCCAGCAGTTACACTACGGCCAGGGGGCTGAACTATGGCTACACCTTC	CASSYTTARGLNYGYTF
TRBV30	TRBJ1-5	13	-	TRBD1	TGTGCCTGGAGTGTTCAGGGGGATCAGCCCCAGCATTTT	CAWSVQGDQPQHF
TRBV12-3/TRBV12-4	TRBJ1-2	13	once	TRBD1	TGTGCCAGCAGCCGGGACAGGAACTATGGCTACACCTTC	CASSRDRNYGYTF
TRBV30	TRBJ1-4	12	once	-	TGTGCCTGGAGTCCAGTGGATGAAAAACTGTTTTTT	CAWSPVDEKLFF
TRBV10-3	TRBJ1-1	12	-	-	TGTGCCATCAGTGAGGTAACCACTGAAGCTTTCTTT	CAISEVTTEAFF
TRBV11-1	TRBJ2-2	16	-	TRBD2	TGTGCCAGCAGCTCCCGGGGGGCTAGCGGGGCCGGGGAGCTGTTTTTT	CASSSRGASGAGELFF
TRBV29-1	TRBJ1-4	14	-	-	TGCAGCGTTGGTGACAGCGGAACTAATGAAAAACTGTTTTTT	CSVGDSGTNEKLFF
TRBV28	TRBJ2-5	15	-	-	TGTGCCAGCACAAGACTTGGCGGGGGCCAGGAGACCCAGTACTTC	CASTRLGGGQETQYF
TRBV27	TRBJ2-1	15	-	TRBD2	TGTGCCAGCAGTCCTACTAGCGGGGGGGCCTATGAGCAGTTCTTC	CASSPTSGGAYEQFF
TRBV7-9	TRBJ1-1	13	-	-	TGTGCCAGCAGCAGCCGACAGCCCCCTGAAGCTTTCTTT	CASSSRQPPEAFF
TRBV5-8	TRBJ2-3	19	-	-	TGTGCCAGCCCTGTTATATACGGCGGGGGCGATCCTAGCACAGATACGCAGTATTTT	CASPVIYGGGDPSTDTQYF
TRBV21-1	TRBJ2-5	14	-	-	TGTGCCAGCAGCCTTCAGGGCATCCAAGAGACCCAGTACTTC	CASSLQGIQETQYF
TRBV5-1	TRBJ2-5	14	-	-	TGCGCCAGCAGCCCGGGGGACTTTTGGGAGACCCAGTACTTC	CASSPGDFWETQYF
TRBV14	TRBJ2-5	17	-	TRBD2	TGTGCCAGCAGCCAAGCGGGAGGGTGGATTTTTAGGGAGACCCAGTACTTC	CASSQAGGWIFRETQYF
TRBV18	TRBJ2-5	15	-	-	TGTGCCAGCTCACCGCCGGGTCCTCCTCAAGAGACCCAGTACTTC	CASSPPGPPQETQYF
TRBV24-1	TRBJ2-5	16	-	TRBD1	TGTGCCACCAGTGATCCCGGGACAGCGCCCCAAGAGACCCAGTACTTC	CATSDPGTAPQETQYF
TRBV6-6	TRBJ2-6	15	-	-	TGTGCCAGCAGTCAGGTGGATTTCGGGGCCAACGTCCTGACTTTC	CASSQVDFGANVLTF
TRBV19	TRBJ2-3	13	-	-	TGTGCCAGTAGTAATAAAAACACAGATACGCAGTATTTT	CASSNKNTDTQYF
TRBV10-1	TRBJ2-5	16	-	-	TGCGCCAGCAGTGAGCAAGGGACCGGTGGAAAAGAGACCCAGTACTTC	CASSEQGTGGKETQYF
TRBV5-1	TRBJ2-3	17	-	-	TGCGCCAGCAGCTTGGTCATGGGGACCCAAGTTACAGATACGCAGTATTTT	CASSLVMGTQVTDTQYF
TRBV11-1	TRBJ2-5	14	-	TRBD1	TGTGCCAGCAGTTTCGACAGGGGAAAAGAGACCCAGTACTTC	CASSFDRGKETQYF
TRBV5-1	TRBJ1-1	15	few	-	TGCGCCAGCAGCTTGGGTGTCAGTGGGAGGACTGAAGCTTTCTTT	CASSLGVSGRTEAFF
TRBV2	TRBJ1-2	13	few	TRBD1	TGTGCCAGCAGCTTGGACAGGGGAAATGGCTACACCTTC	CASSLDRGNGYTF
TRBV4-3	TRBJ1-2	13	-	-	TGCGCCAGCAGCCAAGATGTACAGGACGGCTACACCTTC	CASSQDVQDGYTF
TRBV29-1	TRBJ2-5	13	-	TRBD1	TGCAGCGTATGGGACAGCCACCAAGAGACCCAGTACTTC	CSVWDSHQETQYF
TRBV28	TRBJ2-3	15	-	-	TGTGCCAGCAGTCCCTCGGGACCGTTGGGAGATACGCAGTATTTT	CASSPSGPLGDTQYF
TRBV6-1	TRBJ1-2	16	once	-	TGTGCCAGCAGTGAAGCCGCCCTAGGGAGTTACTATGGCTACACCTTC	CASSEAALGSYYGYTF
TRBV2	TRBJ2-3	12	-	-	TGTGCCAGCAGTGGGGTCTTAGTTACGCAGTATTTT	CASSGVLVTQYF
TRBV18	TRBJ1-3	16	-	-	TGTGCCAGCTCACCAATCGGTTTGGGAGCTGGAAACACCATATATTTT	CASSPIGLGAGNTIYF
TRBV27	TRBJ2-1	17	-	-	TGTGCCAGCAGTTTGCTCCGGGGAACTAGCTCCTACAATGAGCAGTTCTTC	CASSLLRGTSSYNEQFF
TRBV25-1	TRBJ1-6	13	once	-	TGTGCCAGCAGTGGGAGAATGGGGTCACCCCTCCACTTT	CASSGRMGSPLHF
TRBV3-1/TRBV3-2	TRBJ2-2	15	-	-	TGTGCCAGCAGCCATGCGGGGATCCGGACCGGGGAGCTGTTTTTT	CASSHAGIRTGELFF
TRBV19	TRBJ1-6	16	-	-	TGTGCCAGTAGTTTCCGGGACGGCTTCGACAATTCACCCCTCCACTTT	CASSFRDGFDNSPLHF
TRBV5-1	TRBJ2-1	13	-	-	TGCGCCAGCAGCTTTGGACAAAACAATGAGCAGTTCTTC	CASSFGQNNEQFF